This passage covers 6 T cell receptor beta chains from one sample sequenced in a study of breast tumors, draining lymph nodes, adjacent tissues. TCRdb passed the multiplex PCR reads through MiXCR, listing each CDR3 protein once. The repertoire consists of about 22,000 distinct CDR3 sequences, with 45% to 65% occurring once and the leading ten covering approximately 14%. Sequencing used breast tumor tissue. The receptors originated from a female donor with breast cancer. Some clones in this sample may be carry-over from other donors' samples.

This clonotype counts as medium-sized (0.01 to 0.1%). This chain uses TRBV12-3 or TRBV12-4 with TRBJ2-7; 13 positions agree with TRBD2. The CDR3 extends over 14 amino acids. The V segment lost 6 bases and the J segment 7 bases; nucleotides outside the gene matches: 6. CDR3 loop: CASRLAGGPEEQYF. As DNA, the CDR3 is TGTGCCAGCAGACTAGCGGGAGGGCCGGAAGAGCAGTACTTC.

J is TRBJ1-2 and V is TRBV7-9; D gene uncertain. The CDR3 contains 15 residues. Between the trimmed V and J ends, which lost 2 bases and 1 base, there was a span of 11 bases. CDR1 and CDR2 from the germline V gene are SEHNR and FQNEAQ (reference sequence). Here the CDR3 reads CASSLNERLNYGYTF. The CDR3 coding sequence is TGTGCCAGCAGCTTAAATGAGCGACTTAACTATGGCTACACCTTC.

CDR3 sequence reads: CASSLAAGETYGYTF. CDR3 DNA sequence: TGTGCCAGCAGCTTAGCAGCAGGGGAAACTTATGGCTACACCTTC. The chain employs TRBV7-9 and TRBJ1-2; D is possibly TRBD1 (6 bases). Germline V lookup: CDR1 SEHNR, CDR2 FQNEAQ (reference sequence). Trimming cost V 0 bases and J 5 bases, with 13 bases left between them. The CDR3 totals 15 residues.

This clonotype was counted many times. The chain links TRBV11-2 to TRBJ1-1; D remains unclear. This CDR3 has 13 residues. Germline assignment: CDR1 SGHAT and CDR2 FQNNGV. Trimming took 5 bases from V and 2 from J, leaving 9 bases between them. This chain's CDR3 is CASSRTANTEAFF. DNA of the CDR3: TGTGCCAGCAGCCGAACAGCTAACACTGAAGCTTTCTTT.

The chain uses TRBV7-3 and TRBJ1-5; no clear D. Looked up from germline, CDR1 is SGHTA and CDR2 is FQGTGA. CDR3 size: 13 residues. V was clipped by 5 bases and J by 7 bases, with 12 bases between them. The CDR3 DNA follows: TGTGCCAGCAGCCAAGCCGTTCTCCAGCCCCAGCATTTT. It is translated as CASSQAVLQPQHF. The whole variable domain, remainder taken from reference TRBV7-3 and TRBJ1-5, is GAGVSQTPSNKVTEKGKYVELRCDPISGHTALYWYRQSLGQGPEFLIYFQGTGAADDSGLPNDRFFAVRPEGSVSTLKIQRTERGDSAVYLCASSQAVLQPQHFGDGTRLSIL.

With respect to this clonotype: This may stem from a read error, because a much larger clone lies one nucleotide away. The chain has TRBV7-9 and TRBJ1-1; no clear D gene. CDR1 and CDR2 from the germline V gene are SEHNR and FQNEAQ (reference sequence). V lost 4 bases and J lost 10, with 13 bases in between. This CDR3 region has 12 residues. The CDR3 spells CASSYQDQRAFF. The CDR3, as DNA: TGTGCCAGCAGCTACCAGGACCAAAGAGCTTTCTTT.